These 7 T cell receptor beta chains share one sample of origin, sequenced in a study of cytomegalovirus exposure and HLA in healthy donors (dated by TCRdb to about 2017). Library prep was done by the immunoSEQ multiplex PCR assay. A mixture of 60 forward primers for TCR Vbeta segments and 13 reverse primers for TCR Jbeta segments was used in the multiplex PCR. What TCRdb holds here is the immuneACCESS table cut down to in-frame rearrangements. Part of the clones is not present; checked against another copy, under half of the missing clones reflect an unresolved V gene, and the others are unexplained. The sample table lists more than 85,000 clones, roughly 80% of them with a count of one. About 9.1% of the sample is in the top ten clones. Sequenced input: PBMCs. Receptors originate from a woman aged 35 to 49 in good health and CMV-seropositive.

The chain employs TRBV7-8 and TRBJ2-5; possibly TRBD2 for D (6 bases). V was cut by 5 bases and J by 3 bases, with 16 bases left in between. The CDR3 is 15 amino acids. Germline V lookup: CDR1 SGHVS, CDR2 FQNEAQ. CDR3 amino acids: CASSRRRGPKETQYF. The DNA of the CDR3 is TGTGCCAGCAGCCGTAGGCGGGGCCCGAAAGAGACCCAGTACTTC.

V usage is TRBV7-6 and J usage is TRBJ1-1; TRBD1 matches 7 bases. J lost 6 bases, V lost 5 bases, and 9 bases had no gene match. The CDR3 length is 14 residues. Germline CDR1 is SGHVS and CDR2 is FNYEAQ. CDR3 DNA sequence: TGTGCCAGCAGCCCTCGTACAGGGGCCGCTGAAGCTTTCTTT. Translated: CASSPRTGAAEAFF.

The chain uses TRBV5-1 and TRBJ2-7, with TRBD1 matching over 9 bases. Germline V gene data show CDR1 as SGHRS and CDR2 as YFSETQ. V dropped 0 bases and J dropped 1; count of bases not matched to a gene: 2. The CDR3 has 15 residues. CDR3 sequence (DNA): TGCGCCAGCAGCTTGGCAGGGACAGGGTCCTACGAGCAGTACTTC. This translates into CASSLAGTGSYEQYF.

This chain connects TRBV7-2 to TRBJ2-7; D is possibly TRBD2 (6 bases). The V gene lost 3 bases and the J gene lost 0 bases, with 12 bases spanning the gap. Germline CDR1 is SGHTA and CDR2 is FQGNSA. This CDR3 spans 15 amino acids. This CDR3 reads CASSLERASSYEQYF. CDR3 DNA: TGTGCCAGCAGCTTGGAGCGGGCGAGCTCCTACGAGCAGTACTTC.

J is TRBJ2-7 and V is TRBV2; a possible D gene is TRBD2 (8 bases). With 10 bases removed from V and 3 bases from J, the gap between germline ends came to 28 bases. Germline loops: CDR1 SNHLY, CDR2 FYNNEI. The CDR3 has 17 amino acids. The CDR3 sequence: CANLDRRGASGNYEQYF. Written as DNA, the CDR3 is TGTGCCAACCTGGACAGGCGGGGGGCTAGCGGTAACTACGAGCAGTACTTC.

The chain joins TRBV6-6 to TRBJ2-2; D perhaps matches TRBD1 (6 bases). In germline, CDR1 is MNHNY, CDR2 SVGAGI (reference sequence). V dropped 2 bases and J dropped 6 bases, with 10 bases sitting between them. This CDR3 contains 14 residues. CDR3 sequence reads: CASSYQDSPGELFF. The CDR3 DNA is TGTGCCAGCAGTTACCAGGACAGTCCCGGGGAGCTGTTTTTT.

This sequence joins TRBV29-1 and TRBJ2-7; 11 bases are a match to TRBD2. CDR1 is SQVTM, CDR2 ANQGSEA, per germline. After removal of 2 bases from V and 4 bases from J, the junction contained 10 bases not matched to a gene. The CDR3 is 16 amino acids. The CDR3 spells CSVELTSGAENYEQYF. The CDR3 DNA sequence: TGCAGCGTTGAACTGACTAGCGGGGCGGAAAATTACGAGCAGTACTTC.